Below, 21 T cell receptor beta chains from the same sample are listed, as sequenced in a study of blood T cells in healthy people across ages. Then a second PCR, running about 6 to 11 cycles, was carried out with a sample-barcoded 5' primer and a J-beta primer mix. TCRdb re-called the 5' RACE reads through MiXCR, storing one row per CDR3 protein. The data hold 780,000 or so distinct CDR3 sequences, with about 48% observed a single time. The source material was blood. The receptors stem from a man aged 80 or over in good health.

This rearrangement joins TRBV5-1 to TRBJ2-7, with a weak D call TRBD2 (5 bases). Germline V gives CDR1 SGHRS, CDR2 YFSETQ. V lost 4 bases to trimming and J lost 3 bases, with 14 bases between them. The CDR3 covers 14 residues. The CDR3 coding sequence is TGCGCCAGCAGCGTGGAGGATAGTTTCTACGAGCAGTACTTC. Residues: CASSVEDSFYEQYF.

V and J are TRBV4-2 and TRBJ2-7, with D possibly TRBD2 on 6 matching bases. Germline loops: CDR1 LGHNA, CDR2 YNFKEQ. V lost 3 bases, J lost 0 bases, and 15 bases lay in between. This CDR3 region has 16 residues. This CDR3 reads CASSQELAVSSYEQYF. DNA for the CDR3: TGTGCCAGCAGCCAGGAGTTAGCGGTAAGCTCCTACGAGCAGTACTTC.

The V call is TRBV7-9, the J call TRBJ2-3; D unresolved. CDR3 length equals 15 residues. Germline CDR1 is SEHNR and CDR2 is FQNEAQ (reference sequence). Deletions cut 4 bases from V and 14 bases from J, with 25 bases between. The CDR3 coding sequence is TGTGCCAGCAGCTCTTTTGACACTCAGCACGGATACGCGTATTTT. Amino acid sequence: CASSSFDTQHGYAYF.

The chain joins TRBV24-1 to TRBJ2-3, with D possibly being TRBD1 or TRBD2 (5 bases each). Trimming shortened V by 3 bases and J by 3 bases, and 15 bases separated the two germline ends. Germline CDR1 KGHDR, CDR2 SFDVKD. The CDR3 extends over 16 amino acids. The CDR3 is CATSDRRDGGTDTQYF. The CDR3 DNA reads TGTGCCACCAGTGATCGCAGGGATGGAGGAACAGATACGCAGTATTTT.

About this clonotype itself: One junction end disagrees with the germline gene, perhaps due to a read error. The chain couples TRBV4-1 to TRBJ2-1; 7 bases map to TRBD2. The CDR3 contains 15 residues. CDR1 is MGHRA, CDR2 YSYEKL, per germline. CDR3 protein: CAGSQFGLVYDEQFF. The CDR3 nucleotides are TGCGCCGGCAGCCAGTTCGGACTAGTTTACGATGAGCAGTTCTTC.

The rearrangement links TRBV7-8 to TRBJ2-4, with D tentatively TRBD1 (5 bases). The end of the DNA fits TRBJ2-5 better, so the J call may be wrong. The CDR3 extends over 14 amino acids. Germline-derived CDR1 and CDR2 are SGHVS and FQNEAQ. The CDR3 sequence: CASSLDAGQETQYF. The CDR3 DNA is TGTGCCAGCAGCTTAGACGCAGGGCAAGAGACCCAGTACTTC.

As for this clonotype: The germline gene is not matched at one end of the junction; a read error may be the cause. The chain recombines TRBV7-4 with TRBJ2-3; D is tentatively TRBD1 or TRBD2 (5 bases each). The CDR3 covers 15 residues. Germline V lookup: CDR1 SGHVT, CDR2 SQSDAQ. The CDR3 region is CASSFARDLGDMQYF. The CDR3 DNA reads as TGTGCCAGCAGCTTCGCCCGGGATTTAGGGGATATGCAGTATTTT. Based on the CDR3 plus reference TRBV7-4 and TRBJ2-3, the full variable domain is GAGVSQSPRYKVAKRGRDVALRCDSISGHVTLYWYRQTLGQGSEVLTYSQSDAQRDKSGRPSGRFSAERPERSVSTLKIQRTEQGDSAVYLCASSFARDLGDMQYFGPGTRLTVL.

The chain recombines TRBV10-3 with TRBJ2-1; TRBD1 might be the D (5 bases). V was trimmed by 8 bases and J by 7 bases, leaving 18 bases between them. Germline CDR1 and CDR2: ENHRY and SYGVKD. There are 14 residues in the CDR3. Written as DNA, the CDR3 is TGTGCCATCCAAGGACAAAATTACGGTAATGAGCAGTTCTTC. This translates into CAIQGQNYGNEQFF.

This clonotype showed up many times. The chain carries TRBV20-1 and TRBJ2-5; D unclear. This CDR3 has 13 residues. Germline V CDR1 and CDR2: DFQATT, SNEGSKA (reference sequence). V shed 5 bases and J shed 0 bases, with 10 bases lying between them. CDR3 loop: CSASEIYQETQYF. Written as DNA, the CDR3 is TGCAGTGCTTCAGAGATCTACCAAGAGACCCAGTACTTC.

The chain joins TRBV20-1 to TRBJ1-2; 9 nucleotides line up with TRBD1. CDR3 length: 14 residues. Germline lookup yields CDR1 DFQATT and CDR2 SNEGSKA (reference sequence). V lost 1 base, J lost 6 bases, and 6 bases stayed unmatched. The CDR3: CSARGLGQGDGYTF. Written as DNA, the CDR3 is TGCAGTGCTAGAGGGTTGGGACAGGGAGATGGCTACACCTTC.

CDR3: CASSLDVRERADTQYF. CDR3 DNA sequence: TGCGCCAGCAGCTTGGATGTTCGGGAGAGGGCAGATACGCAGTATTTT. The rearrangement uses TRBV5-1 and TRBJ2-3; the D gene is possibly TRBD2 (6 bases). This CDR3 has 16 amino acids. Trimming stripped 0 bases from V and 4 bases from J, with 15 bases between. Germline V gives CDR1 SGHRS, CDR2 YFSETQ.

This clonotype has just a few counts. V is TRBV7-3 and J is TRBJ2-6; D not resolved. The germline V gene has CDR1 SGHTA and CDR2 FQGTGA. V dropped 2 bases and J dropped 6 bases, with 8 bases sitting between them. The CDR3 is 14 amino acids. The CDR3: CASSLGDVANVLTF. CDR3 nucleotide sequence: TGTGCCAGCAGCTTAGGGGATGTGGCCAACGTCCTGACTTTC.

This clonotype was recorded a few times. The gene calls are TRBV7-2 and TRBJ1-1; perhaps TRBD1 as D (5 bases). V was trimmed by 6 bases and J by 8 bases, leaving 16 bases between them. CDR1 is SGHTA and CDR2 is FQGNSA in the germline V gene. This CDR3 has 13 amino acids. The CDR3 is CASSPQAGLEAFF. The CDR3 region has the DNA TGTGCCAGCAGTCCACAGGCAGGGCTCGAAGCTTTCTTT.

In its sample, this clonotype was seen a few times. V usage is TRBV15 and J usage is TRBJ2-7; D might be TRBD2 (5 bases). This CDR3 has 16 residues. CDR1 and CDR2 from the germline V gene are LNHNV and YYDKDF (reference sequence). The ends were cut back, 0 bases at V and 0 bases at J, with 12 bases in the middle. CDR3: CATSRDPERSSYEQYF. CDR3 DNA sequence: TGTGCCACCAGCAGAGATCCGGAGCGGAGCTCCTACGAGCAGTACTTC. Combining the CDR3 with reference TRBV15 and TRBJ2-7 gives the whole variable domain DAMVIQNPRYQVTQFGKPVTLSCSQTLNHNVMYWYQQKSSQAPKLLFHYYDKDFNNEADTPDNFQSRRPNTSFCFLDIRSPGLGDTAMYLCATSRDPERSSYEQYFGPGTRLTVT.

The gene calls are TRBV2 and TRBJ2-7; D perhaps matches TRBD1 (5 bases). The ends were cut back, 0 bases at V and 3 bases at J, with 9 bases in the middle. Looked up from germline, CDR1 is SNHLY and CDR2 is FYNNEI. The length of the CDR3 is 14 residues. CDR3 nucleotides: TGTGCCAGCAGTGAAGCAGGGGCAGGCTACGAGCAGTACTTC. As protein: CASSEAGAGYEQYF.

In its sample, this clonotype was seen many times. V usage is TRBV27 and J usage is TRBJ2-5, with D maybe TRBD2 (6 bases). The CDR3 totals 13 residues. V lost 8 bases to trimming and J lost 4 bases, with 14 bases between them. CDR1 is MNHEY and CDR2 is SMNVEV in the germline V gene (reference sequence). The CDR3 loop is CASAHRRGETQYF. The DNA for the CDR3 is TGTGCCAGCGCCCATCGGAGGGGAGAGACCCAGTACTTC.

The chain carries TRBV12-3 or TRBV12-4 and TRBJ1-5; the D is unclear. The V and J ends lost 2 bases and 5 bases respectively, with 10 bases between them. The CDR3 totals 14 residues. The chain's CDR3 is CASSLSAVHQPQHF. The DNA of the CDR3 is TGTGCCAGCAGTTTATCGGCAGTTCATCAGCCCCAGCATTTT.

The chain recombines TRBV27 with TRBJ1-2; D not resolved. With 0 bases removed from V and 4 bases from J, the gap between germline ends came to 6 bases. CDR1 and CDR2 from the germline V gene are MNHEY and SMNVEV (reference sequence). This CDR3 is 13 amino acids long. Here the CDR3 DNA reads TGTGCCAGCAGTTTATCCCCCTTCTATGGCTACACCTTC. Protein product: CASSLSPFYGYTF.

This chain joins TRBV28 and TRBJ2-3, with D possibly TRBD1 on 6 matching bases. Germline V gene lookup returns CDR1 MDHEN and CDR2 SYDVKM. The CDR3 covers 13 residues. V lost 4 bases to trimming and J lost 14 bases, with 19 bases between them. The CDR3 is CASSSPTGSYAYF. The DNA of the CDR3 is TGTGCCAGCAGTTCTCCCACAGGGTCATACGCGTATTTT.

This clonotype was seen only a few times. V usage is TRBV6-2 or TRBV6-3 and J usage is TRBJ2-3; D remains ambiguous. The CDR3 has 12 amino acids. Trimming cost V 4 bases and J 14 bases, with 16 bases left between them. Germline V gene lookup returns CDR1 MNHEY and CDR2 SVGEGT. The CDR3 coding sequence is TGTGCCAGCAGTTCCCCCCTGGGATACGCGTATTTT. Its translation: CASSSPLGYAYF.

The chain joins TRBV25-1 to TRBJ2-5, with a tentative D call TRBD2 (5 bases). The germline V gene has CDR1 MGHDK and CDR2 SYGVNS. The CDR3 loop spans 13 amino acids. Between the trimmed V and J ends, which lost 4 bases and 5 bases, there was a span of 11 bases. For the CDR3, the DNA is TGTGCCAGCAGTGCGGCCGGGATTGAGACCCAGTACTTC. Translating gives CASSAAGIETQYF.